This entry lists 28 T cell receptor beta chains sequenced from one sample in a study of chemoradiotherapy in HPV16-positive cancers. TCRdb's table, derived via immunoSEQ multiplex PCR, lists solely in-frame clones and lacks some. Among 7,500 to 9,500 clones listed, roughly four fifths were seen once. The material sequenced was tumor tissue, taken from a patient who underwent chemoradiotherapy. The source of these receptors is a human donor with HPV-associated anogenital cancer.

The genes are TRBV4-3 and TRBJ2-5; possibly TRBD1 for D (5 bases). Judging by the DNA end, TRBJ2-7 fits better; the J call may be wrong. The CDR3 spans 15 residues. The germline CDR1 and CDR2 sequences are LGHNA and YSLEER. This chain's CDR3 is CASSQASDSTYEQYF. DNA for the CDR3: TGCGCCAGCAGCCAAGCGAGCGACAGCACCTACGAGCAGTACTTC.

The chain joins TRBV18 to TRBJ1-6, with 8 positions matching TRBD1. CDR1 and CDR2 (germline): KGHSH, LQKENI. V lost 3 bases to trimming and J lost 8 bases; unmatched junction nucleotides: 0. The CDR3 covers 13 residues. The CDR3 spells CASSPTGDSPLHF. The CDR3 coding sequence is TGTGCCAGCTCACCGACAGGGGATTCACCCCTCCACTTT.

The rearrangement joins TRBV7-2 to TRBJ2-3, with D perhaps matching TRBD2 (7 bases). The germline V gene encodes CDR1 SGHTA and CDR2 FQGNSA. CDR3 length: 16 residues. With 3 bases removed from V and 3 bases from J, the gap between germline ends came to 16 bases. CDR3 residues: CASSFPRGQTTDTQYF. CDR3 bases: TGTGCCAGCAGCTTTCCGCGGGGGCAAACTACAGATACGCAGTATTTT.

There are a few counts of this clone. The J gene is TRBJ1-2, the V gene TRBV6-4; 7 nucleotides match TRBD1. Germline CDR1 MRHNA, CDR2 SNTAGT. This CDR3 has 13 amino acids. The V and J ends lost 0 bases and 7 bases, in that order; junction bases with no gene match: 2. CDR3 sequence reads: CASSDSGGRGYTF. The CDR3 bases are TGTGCCAGCAGTGACTCAGGGGGCCGTGGCTACACCTTC.

V and J are TRBV7-3 and TRBJ2-3; TRBD2 matches 13 bases. The CDR3 sequence is 16 residues long. With V trimmed by 5 bases and J by 4 bases, 6 bases remained unmatched. The germline CDR1 and CDR2 sequences are SGHTA and FQGTGA. CDR3 region: CASSPRTSGGADTQYF. CDR3 nucleotide sequence: TGTGCCAGCAGCCCGCGGACTAGCGGGGGTGCAGATACGCAGTATTTT.

This clone was seen a single time. The chain carries TRBV18 and TRBJ2-7; 14 bases are shared with TRBD2. The J segment lost 3 bases and the V segment lost 2 bases, leaving 3 bases of the junction unmatched. This CDR3 has 16 amino acids. Germline V gene lookup returns CDR1 KGHSH and CDR2 LQKENI. The CDR3 DNA reads as TGTGCCAGCTCACCAGACGGGACTAGCGGGAGCTACGAGCAGTACTTC. It is translated as CASSPDGTSGSYEQYF.

The genes are TRBV9 and TRBJ2-7, with 9 positions matching TRBD1. There are 16 residues in the CDR3. After removal of 3 bases from V and 3 bases from J, the junction contained 10 bases not matched to a gene. CDR1 and CDR2 (germline): SGDLS, YYNGEE. CDR3: CASSAVPGTGLYEQYF. CDR3 nucleotides: TGTGCCAGCAGCGCCGTTCCGGGGACAGGGCTCTACGAGCAGTACTTC. The complete variable domain, with remaining parts taken from reference TRBV9 and TRBJ2-7, reads DSGVTQTPKHLITATGQRVTLRCSPRSGDLSVYWYQQSLDQGLQFLIQYYNGEERAKGNILERFSAQQFPDLHSELNLSSLELGDSALYFCASSAVPGTGLYEQYFGPGTRLTVT.

This chain links TRBV18 with TRBJ1-4; D is unresolved. CDR3 length: 15 residues. Germline V CDR1 and CDR2: KGHSH, LQKENI. V was cut by 6 bases and J by 6 bases, with 17 bases left in between. CDR3 loop: CASSLSGPPDEKLFF. In DNA form, the CDR3 reads TGTGCCAGCTCGCTTTCGGGTCCCCCGGATGAAAAACTGTTTTTT. Full variable domain (outside the CDR3, taken from reference TRBV18 and TRBJ1-4): NAGVMQNPRHLVRRRGQEARLRCSPMKGHSHVYWYRQLPEEGLKFMVYLQKENIIDESGMPKERFSAEFPKEGPSILRIQQVVRGDSAAYFCASSLSGPPDEKLFFGSGTQLSVL.

Here the CDR3 DNA reads TGTGCCAGCTCACCACTCGCACCTGAAGCTTTCTTT. Amino acid sequence: CASSPLAPEAFF. The chain combines TRBV18 with TRBJ1-1, with D hard to call. The CDR3 extends over 12 amino acids. Germline CDR1 is KGHSH and CDR2 is LQKENI. The germline V and J ends were trimmed by 1 base and 6 bases, with 6 bases remaining between them.

This clone was found once. The J gene is TRBJ2-5, the V gene TRBV27, with a possible D match to TRBD1 (7 bases). Germline V CDR1 and CDR2: MNHEY, SMNVEV (reference sequence). The CDR3 is made up of 13 amino acids. The V end was cut by 5 bases, the J end by 4 bases, with 11 bases between. CDR3 nucleotide sequence: TGTGCCAGCAGTAGGAGGGGGCGAGAGACCCAGTACTTC. Amino acids: CASSRRGRETQYF.

J is TRBJ1-1 and V is TRBV9, with D perhaps TRBD1 (6 bases). Trimming left V 2 bases short and J 2 bases short, with 16 bases between. Germline V gives CDR1 SGDLS, CDR2 YYNGEE. The CDR3 spans 16 residues. The CDR3 loop reads CASSVYPGGANTEAFF. CDR3 bases: TGTGCCAGCAGCGTGTACCCCGGGGGGGCTAACACTGAAGCTTTCTTT.

This sequence joins TRBV28 and TRBJ1-1, with TRBD1 as a possible D gene (5 bases). Deletions cut 5 bases from V and 5 bases from J, with 18 bases between. The germline V gene encodes CDR1 MDHEN and CDR2 SYDVKM. This CDR3 comprises 15 residues. The CDR3 reads CASSPRQLRWTEAFF. CDR3 DNA sequence: TGTGCCAGCAGTCCCCGACAGCTCAGGTGGACTGAAGCTTTCTTT.

This rearrangement joins TRBV5-5 to TRBJ1-1, with a possible D match to TRBD1 (5 bases). From germline, CDR1 is SGHKS and CDR2 YYEKEE (reference sequence). V was shortened by 1 base and J by 0 bases, with 10 bases between the two germline ends. The CDR3 loop spans 15 amino acids. In DNA form, the CDR3 reads TGTGCCAGCAGCTTGAGAGGGGATATGAACACTGAAGCTTTCTTT. Translated, it gives CASSLRGDMNTEAFF.

This chain connects TRBV6-5 to TRBJ2-1; TRBD2 agrees at 8 bases. V was clipped by 5 bases and J by 4 bases; unmatched bases: 7. Germline V gene lookup returns CDR1 MNHEY and CDR2 SVGAGI. The CDR3 loop spans 15 amino acids. This chain's CDR3 is CASSPPGTRYNEQFF. CDR3 DNA: TGTGCCAGCAGTCCCCCCGGGACTAGATACAATGAGCAGTTCTTC.

The V and J genes are TRBV7-2 and TRBJ1-3, with D uncertain. Germline CDR1 and CDR2: SGHTA and FQGNSA. This CDR3 is 12 amino acids long. Trimming left V 2 bases short and J 4 bases short, with 3 bases between. The CDR3 reads CASSLNGNTIYF. The CDR3 DNA sequence: TGTGCCAGCAGCTTAAACGGAAACACCATATATTTT.

This clone was recorded only once. The chain employs TRBV2 and TRBJ2-3; tentatively, D is TRBD2 (7 bases). The V end was cut by 6 bases, the J end by 6 bases, with 16 bases between. The CDR3 loop spans 14 amino acids. Germline V gene sequence: CDR1 SNHLY, CDR2 FYNNEI. The CDR3 region is CASRGRGPLDTQYF. CDR3 nucleotides: TGTGCCAGCAGGGGGCGGGGGCCCCTGGATACGCAGTATTTT.

There are a few counts of this clone. The CDR3 loop is CASSLTGGGEAFF. The CDR3 nucleotides are TGTGCCAGCAGCTTAACAGGAGGTGGTGAAGCTTTCTTT. The V call is TRBV11-3, the J call TRBJ1-1; a possible D gene is TRBD1 (5 bases). The CDR3 is 13 residues long. With 2 bases removed from V and 7 bases from J, the gap between germline ends came to 11 bases. CDR1 is SGHNT and CDR2 is YENEEA in the germline V gene.

The chain has TRBV27 and TRBJ2-1; the match to TRBD1 covers 8 bases. The V gene end was trimmed by 2 bases and the J gene end by 4 bases; junction bases not matched to a gene: 7. The V gene's germline CDR1 is MNHEY and CDR2 SMNVEV (reference sequence). The CDR3 loop spans 16 amino acids. In DNA, the CDR3 is TGTGCCAGCAGTTTAAAGGGGGGACAGGTATACAATGAGCAGTTCTTC. Translated: CASSLKGGQVYNEQFF.

The chain employs TRBV27 and TRBJ2-1; 9 bases map to TRBD1. The junction had 10 bases not matched to a gene; V was cut back by 2 bases and J by 2 bases. Germline V gives CDR1 MNHEY, CDR2 SMNVEV (reference sequence). CDR3 size: 18 residues. DNA of the CDR3: TGTGCCAGCAGTTTAGAAAAGTGGACAGGGGTCACCTACAATGAGCAGTTCTTC. Protein product: CASSLEKWTGVTYNEQFF.

The chain joins TRBV28 to TRBJ2-7, with TRBD2 identical over 11 bases. With 4 bases clipped from V and 1 base from J, the junction kept 6 bases outside the gene matches. The germline CDR1 and CDR2 sequences are MDHEN and SYDVKM. The CDR3 runs to 16 residues. The CDR3 sequence: CASSSGRTSGSYEQYV. CDR3 sequence (DNA): TGTGCCAGCAGTTCCGGTAGGACTAGCGGGTCCTACGAGCAGTACGTC.

This clone showed up just once. J is TRBJ1-5 and V is TRBV2, with D uncertain. Trimming took 6 bases from V and 0 from J, leaving 9 bases between them. Germline V gene data show CDR1 as SNHLY and CDR2 as FYNNEI. The CDR3 contains 14 residues. This CDR3 is CASREGYSNQPQHF. For the CDR3, the DNA is TGTGCCAGCAGGGAGGGATATAGCAATCAGCCCCAGCATTTT.

The CDR3 DNA is TGCGCCAGCAGCCAAGGGGGGGCGAGGGACACTGAAGCTTTCTTT. Its translation: CASSQGGARDTEAFF. The genes are TRBV4-1 and TRBJ1-1; D is possibly TRBD1 (6 bases). The V end lost 1 base, the J end lost 3 bases, and 12 bases lay between the germline ends. CDR3 length equals 15 residues. Per germline, CDR1 MGHRA and CDR2 YSYEKL.

The rearrangement links TRBV27 to TRBJ2-1, with a possible D match to TRBD2 (5 bases). Germline V CDR1 and CDR2: MNHEY, SMNVEV (reference sequence). This CDR3 comprises 15 residues. With 8 bases removed from V and 0 bases from J, the gap between germline ends came to 14 bases. CDR3 DNA sequence: TGTGCCAGCGCAGGACTCTTAAGCTCCTACAATGAGCAGTTCTTC. Its protein is CASAGLLSSYNEQFF.

The chain couples TRBV29-1 to TRBJ1-2; weak D call: TRBD1 (5 bases). CDR1 is SQVTM and CDR2 is ANQGSEA in the germline V gene. V lost 7 bases to trimming and J lost 3 bases, with 21 bases between them. This CDR3 comprises 15 residues. The CDR3 loop is CSAATQSDRHYGYTF. The CDR3 region has the DNA TGCAGCGCCGCCACGCAATCAGACAGACACTATGGCTACACCTTC. Using reference TRBV29-1 and TRBJ1-2 for the parts outside the CDR3, the full variable domain is SAVISQKPSRDICQRGTSLTIQCQVDSQVTMMFWYRQQPGQSLTLIATANQGSEATYESGFVIDKFPISRPNLTFSTLTVSNMSPEDSSIYLCSAATQSDRHYGYTFGSGTRLTVV.

CDR3 residues: CASSYGAVTEAFF. Here the CDR3 DNA reads TGTGCCAGCAGTTACGGGGCAGTCACTGAAGCTTTCTTT. The chain carries TRBV6-5 and TRBJ1-1; D possibly corresponds to TRBD1 (5 bases). CDR1 MNHEY and CDR2 SVGAGI come from the germline V gene. This CDR3 comprises 13 residues. The ends were cut back, 2 bases at V and 4 bases at J, with 8 bases in the middle.

The chain is built from TRBV30 and TRBJ2-5, with 10 positions matching TRBD2. CDR3 length: 14 amino acids. Germline CDR1 is GTSNPN and CDR2 is SVGIG (reference sequence). V gave up 2 bases and J gave up 5 bases; unmatched junction bases: 5. The CDR3 nucleotides read TGTGCCTGGAGTCCAACTAGCGGGGTGGAGACCCAGTACTTC. Protein sequence: CAWSPTSGVETQYF.

The chain has TRBV7-9 and TRBJ1-4; no clear D. Looked up from germline, CDR1 is SEHNR and CDR2 is FQNEAQ (reference sequence). The CDR3 has 14 amino acids. Trimming shortened V by 3 bases and J by 5 bases, and 10 bases separated the two germline ends. CDR3 sequence (DNA): TGTGCCAGCAGCTTTAGCCGGAACAATGAAAAACTGTTTTTT. The encoded protein is CASSFSRNNEKLFF.

The chain is built from TRBV6-1 and TRBJ2-1; 11 bases match TRBD2. Germline lookup yields CDR1 MNHNS and CDR2 SASEGT. After removal of 4 bases from V and 3 bases from J, the junction contained 2 bases not matched to a gene. The CDR3 covers 15 residues. The CDR3 DNA sequence: TGTGCCAGCAGTGCGGGACTAGCGGACTACAATGAGCAGTTCTTC. This encodes CASSAGLADYNEQFF.